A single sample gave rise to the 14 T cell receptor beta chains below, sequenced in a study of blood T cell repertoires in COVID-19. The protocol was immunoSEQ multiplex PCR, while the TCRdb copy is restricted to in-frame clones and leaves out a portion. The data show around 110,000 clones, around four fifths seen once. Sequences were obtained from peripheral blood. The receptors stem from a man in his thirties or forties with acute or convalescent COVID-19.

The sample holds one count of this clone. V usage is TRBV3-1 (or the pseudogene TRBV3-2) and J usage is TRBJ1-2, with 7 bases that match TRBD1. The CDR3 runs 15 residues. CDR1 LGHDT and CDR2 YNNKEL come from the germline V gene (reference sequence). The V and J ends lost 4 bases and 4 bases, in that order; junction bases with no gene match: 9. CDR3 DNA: TGTGCCAGCAGCCGCGAACAGGGGTTCGGCTATGGCTACACCTTC. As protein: CASSREQGFGYGYTF.

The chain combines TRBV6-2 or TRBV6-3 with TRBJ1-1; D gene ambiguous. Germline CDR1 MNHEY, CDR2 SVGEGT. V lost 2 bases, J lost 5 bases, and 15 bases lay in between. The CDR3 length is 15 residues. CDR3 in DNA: TGTGCCAGCAGTTACGGGTTAACCGGGTGGACTGAAGCTTTCTTT. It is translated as CASSYGLTGWTEAFF.

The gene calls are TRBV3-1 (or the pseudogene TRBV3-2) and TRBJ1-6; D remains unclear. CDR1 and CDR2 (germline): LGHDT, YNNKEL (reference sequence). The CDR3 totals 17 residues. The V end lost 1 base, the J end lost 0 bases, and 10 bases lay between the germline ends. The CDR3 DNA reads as TGTGCCAGCAGCCAAGTTTCGTGGAGCTCCTATAATTCACCCCTCCACTTT. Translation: CASSQVSWSSYNSPLHF.

CDR3 region: CASATGLAGYQETQYF. The CDR3 DNA reads as TGTGCCAGCGCCACCGGACTAGCGGGCTACCAAGAGACCCAGTACTTC. The rearrangement links TRBV9 to TRBJ2-5; TRBD2 matches at 11 bases. Trimming took 7 bases from V and 0 from J; bases not matched to a gene: 8. Germline V gene data show CDR1 as SGDLS and CDR2 as YYNGEE. CDR3 length: 16 amino acids. Supplemented by reference TRBV9 and TRBJ2-5, the full variable domain reads DSGVTQTPKHLITATGQRVTLRCSPRSGDLSVYWYQQSLDQGLQFLIQYYNGEERAKGNILERFSAQQFPDLHSELNLSSLELGDSALYFCASATGLAGYQETQYFGPGTRLLVL.

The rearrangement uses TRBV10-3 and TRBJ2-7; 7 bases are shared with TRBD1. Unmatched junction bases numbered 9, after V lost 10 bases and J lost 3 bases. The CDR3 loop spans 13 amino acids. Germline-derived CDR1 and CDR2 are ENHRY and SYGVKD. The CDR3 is CATCEGAGYEQYF. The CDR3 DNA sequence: TGTGCCACTTGCGAGGGGGCCGGCTACGAGCAGTACTTC.

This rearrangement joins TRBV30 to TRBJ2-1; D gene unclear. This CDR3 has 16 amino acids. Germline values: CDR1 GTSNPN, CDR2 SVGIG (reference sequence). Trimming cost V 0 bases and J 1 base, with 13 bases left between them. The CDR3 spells CAWSVLLRFSYNEQFF. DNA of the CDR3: TGTGCCTGGAGTGTACTCCTCCGTTTTTCCTACAATGAGCAGTTCTTC.

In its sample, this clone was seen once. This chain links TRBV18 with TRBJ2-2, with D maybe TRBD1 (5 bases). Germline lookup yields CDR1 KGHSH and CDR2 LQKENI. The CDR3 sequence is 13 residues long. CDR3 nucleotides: TGTGCTTCAGAACAGGACGACACCGGGGAGCTGTTTTTT. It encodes CASEQDDTGELFF.

This CDR3 reads CASSMGLLYEQYF. The CDR3 coding sequence is TGTGCCAGTAGTATGGGACTTCTCTACGAGCAGTACTTC. This chain uses TRBV19 with TRBJ2-7; TRBD2 might be the D (6 bases). There are 13 residues in the CDR3. The germline V gene has CDR1 LNHDA and CDR2 SQIVND (reference sequence). V shed 3 bases and J shed 3 bases, with 9 bases lying between them.

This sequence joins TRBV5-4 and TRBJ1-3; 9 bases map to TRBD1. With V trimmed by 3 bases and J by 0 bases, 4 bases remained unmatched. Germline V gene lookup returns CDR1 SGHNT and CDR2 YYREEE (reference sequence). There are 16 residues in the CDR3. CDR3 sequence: CASSWGQGLSGNTIYF. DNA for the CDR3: TGTGCCAGCAGCTGGGGACAGGGCCTCTCTGGAAACACCATATATTTT.

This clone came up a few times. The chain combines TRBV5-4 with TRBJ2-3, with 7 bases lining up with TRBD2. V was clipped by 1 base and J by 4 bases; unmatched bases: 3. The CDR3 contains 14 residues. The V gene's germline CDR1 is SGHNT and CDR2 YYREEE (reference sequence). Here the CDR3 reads CASSLLRGADTQYF. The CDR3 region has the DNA TGTGCCAGCAGCTTGCTTCGGGGGGCAGATACGCAGTATTTT.

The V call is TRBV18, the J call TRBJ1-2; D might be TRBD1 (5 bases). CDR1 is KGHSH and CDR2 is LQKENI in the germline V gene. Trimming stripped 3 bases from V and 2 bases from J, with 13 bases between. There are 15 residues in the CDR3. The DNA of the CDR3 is TGTGCCAGCTCACCGCAGGGAAGTGGAAACTATGGCTACACCTTC. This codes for CASSPQGSGNYGYTF.

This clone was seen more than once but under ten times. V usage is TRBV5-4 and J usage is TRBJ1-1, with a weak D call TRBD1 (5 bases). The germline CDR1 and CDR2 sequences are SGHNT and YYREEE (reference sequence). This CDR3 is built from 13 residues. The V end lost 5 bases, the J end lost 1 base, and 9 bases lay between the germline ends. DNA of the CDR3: TGTGCCAGCAGAATGGACACGAACACTGAAGCTTTCTTT. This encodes CASRMDTNTEAFF.

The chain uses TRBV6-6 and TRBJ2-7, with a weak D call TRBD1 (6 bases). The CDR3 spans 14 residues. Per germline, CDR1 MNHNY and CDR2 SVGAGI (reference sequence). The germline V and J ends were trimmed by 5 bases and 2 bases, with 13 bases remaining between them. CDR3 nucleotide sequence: TGTGCCAGCAGTCCCCGGGACACTACCTACGAGCAGTACGTC. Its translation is CASSPRDTTYEQYV.

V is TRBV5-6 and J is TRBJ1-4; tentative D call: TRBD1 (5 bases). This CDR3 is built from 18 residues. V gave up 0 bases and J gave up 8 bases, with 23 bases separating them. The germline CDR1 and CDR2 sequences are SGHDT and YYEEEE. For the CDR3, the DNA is TGTGCCAGCAGCTTGGCTGGGGACTCACTCCTAAGGAAGGAAAAACTGTTTTTT. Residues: CASSLAGDSLLRKEKLFF.